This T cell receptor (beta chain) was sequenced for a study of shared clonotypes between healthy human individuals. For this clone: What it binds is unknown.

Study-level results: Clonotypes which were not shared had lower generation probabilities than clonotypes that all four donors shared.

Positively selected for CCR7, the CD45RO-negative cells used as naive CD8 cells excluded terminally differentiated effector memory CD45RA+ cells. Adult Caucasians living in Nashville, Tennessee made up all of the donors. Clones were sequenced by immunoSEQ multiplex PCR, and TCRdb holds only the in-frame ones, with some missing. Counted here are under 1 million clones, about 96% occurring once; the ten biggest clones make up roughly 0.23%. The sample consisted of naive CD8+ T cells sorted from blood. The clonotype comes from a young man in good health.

The CDR3, as DNA: TGTGCCAGCTCACCGGGAAGGGTCTACGAGCAGTACTTC. It encodes CASSPGRVYEQYF. This chain links TRBV18 with TRBJ2-7, with D unresolved. The CDR3 length is 13 residues. Germline CDR1 is KGHSH and CDR2 is LQKENI. V lost 3 bases and J lost 3, with 9 bases in between.